The clone carrying this T cell receptor (beta chain) was counted only a few times. This entry is derived from a study of cytomegalovirus exposure and HLA in healthy donors. PCR employed 60 Vbeta and 13 Jbeta primers. TCRdb's copy holds only in-frame clones and misses some; the assay was immunoSEQ multiplex PCR. This table holds about 120,000 clones, 50% to 65% found once. The ends lost 1 base at V and 5 bases at J; junction bases unmatched: 9. CDR3 length equals 16 residues. Germline CDR1 LGHNA, CDR2 YSLEER. The V and J genes are TRBV4-3 and TRBJ2-5; 8 bases line up with TRBD2. This clonotype originated in a man in his forties or fifties in good health and CMV-seropositive. Sequenced material: PBMCs. The CDR3 region is CASSQGLGRAGETQYF. CDR3 sequence (DNA): TGCGCCAGCAGCCAAGGTCTCGGGAGGGCCGGGGAGACCCAGTACTTC.